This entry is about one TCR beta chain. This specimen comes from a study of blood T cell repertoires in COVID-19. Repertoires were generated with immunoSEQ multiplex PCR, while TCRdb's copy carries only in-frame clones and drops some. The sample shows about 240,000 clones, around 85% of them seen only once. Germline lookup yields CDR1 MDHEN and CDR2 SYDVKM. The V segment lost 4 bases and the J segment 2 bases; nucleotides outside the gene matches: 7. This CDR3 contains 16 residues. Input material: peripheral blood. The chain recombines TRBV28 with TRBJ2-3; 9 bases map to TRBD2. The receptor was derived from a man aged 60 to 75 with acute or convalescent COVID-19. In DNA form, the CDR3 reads TGTGCCAGCAGTTCTCCAGCTAGCGGGATCACAGATACGCAGTATTTT. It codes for CASSSPASGITDTQYF.